What follows describes a single T cell receptor beta chain. Its antigen is unknown. CDR1 and CDR2 (germline): KGHSH, LQKENI. V lost 6 bases to trimming and J lost 5 bases, with 11 bases between them. This CDR3 is built from 12 residues. Russia was home to the donors, healthy Caucasian individuals aged roughly 6 to 90. This sample was included in a study of blood T cells in healthy people across ages. Study observations and caveats: TCR beta diversity correlated strongly with naive T cell percentage.

Combining a sample-barcoded 5' primer with a J-beta primer mix, a second PCR ran for roughly 7 to 12 cycles. TCRdb ran MiXCR on the 5' RACE reads and lists one entry per CDR3 protein. The sample carries roughly 800,000 distinct CDR3 sequences, roughly 64% recorded once. The chain carries TRBV18 and TRBJ2-7; D remains ambiguous. Sequences were obtained from blood. The sequence was obtained from a young man in good health. This CDR3 reads CASSPEKDEQYF. In DNA, the CDR3 is TGTGCCAGCTCCCCCGAGAAGGACGAGCAGTACTTC.